What follows are 3 T cell receptor beta chains derived from one specimen sequenced in a study of cytomegalovirus exposure and HLA in healthy donors. In the PCR, 60 Vbeta and 13 Jbeta primers were used. Repertoires were generated with immunoSEQ multiplex PCR, while TCRdb's copy carries only in-frame clones and drops some. The sample table sets out 60,000 to 75,000 clones. The sample taken for sequencing was PBMCs. These receptors originate from a female donor in good health and CMV-seropositive.

The chain employs TRBV28 and TRBJ1-2; 11 bases map to TRBD1. Losses at the gene ends were 3 bases for V and 8 bases for J; bases not matched to a gene: 5. CDR1 and CDR2 (germline): MDHEN, SYDVKM. The CDR3 loop spans 14 amino acids. The CDR3 DNA reads TGTGCCAGCAGTTTCCCGGACAGGGGGCGAGGCTACACCTTC. Its translation: CASSFPDRGRGYTF.

This chain joins TRBV19 and TRBJ2-3, with 11 bases fitting TRBD2. V was clipped by 4 bases and J by 5 bases; unmatched bases: 8. The CDR3 sequence is 16 residues long. Germline V lookup: CDR1 LNHDA, CDR2 SQIVND (reference sequence). CDR3 region: CASSTPLAGVGDTQYF. CDR3 nucleotides: TGTGCCAGTAGTACCCCACTAGCGGGAGTCGGAGATACGCAGTATTTT.

This chain uses TRBV10-3 with TRBJ1-3; 7 bases agree with TRBD1. The germline V gene has CDR1 ENHRY and CDR2 SYGVKD. This CDR3 spans 14 amino acids. Germline trimming cut 2 bases from V and 5 bases from J; bases unmatched to any gene: 3. The CDR3 DNA is TGTGCCATCAGTGAGGGAGGGGGCCGAAACACCATATATTTT. Translation gives CAISEGGGRNTIYF.